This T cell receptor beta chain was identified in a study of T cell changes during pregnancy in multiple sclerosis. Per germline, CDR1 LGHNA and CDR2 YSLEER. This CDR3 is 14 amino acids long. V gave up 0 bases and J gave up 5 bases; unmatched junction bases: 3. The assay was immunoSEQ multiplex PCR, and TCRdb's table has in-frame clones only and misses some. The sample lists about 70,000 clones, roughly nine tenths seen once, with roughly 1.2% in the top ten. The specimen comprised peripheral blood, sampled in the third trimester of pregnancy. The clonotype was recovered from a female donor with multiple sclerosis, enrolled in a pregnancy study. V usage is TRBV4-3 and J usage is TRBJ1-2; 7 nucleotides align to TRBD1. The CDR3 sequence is CASSQDTGAYGYTF. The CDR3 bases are TGCGCCAGCAGCCAAGATACAGGGGCTTATGGCTACACCTTC.